Below are 25 T cell receptor beta chains sequenced from a single sample in a study of T cell responses to AZD1222 COVID-19 vaccine (dated by TCRdb to the early 2020s). Library generation was performed with the immunoSEQ multiplex PCR assay. TCRdb mirrors the immuneACCESS table, restricted to in-frame sequences. Some clones are absent from its copies; in checked studies, under half trace to an unresolved V gene, and the reason for the others is unknown. Present in this sample are fewer than 95,000 clones, less than 95% of which were seen just once. The ten largest clones add up to about 8% of the sample. In the paper's terms, the time point label means: about 28 days (+/-7) after the second vaccine dose. The sample in question was peripheral blood, obtained 28 days after the second AZD1222 dose. The receptors were sampled from an adult who received the AZD1222 COVID-19 vaccine.

The chain employs TRBV7-9 and TRBJ2-5; D remains ambiguous. Trimming removed 4 bases from V and 3 bases from J, with 9 bases in between. The CDR3 consists of 13 residues. Germline lookup yields CDR1 SEHNR and CDR2 FQNEAQ (reference sequence). CDR3 loop: CASSSTLEETQYF. CDR3 DNA: TGTGCCAGCAGCTCCACCTTAGAAGAGACCCAGTACTTC.

The chain uses TRBV9 and TRBJ2-3; 7 bases fit TRBD2. Germline values: CDR1 SGDLS, CDR2 YYNGEE. Trimming took 1 base from V and 4 from J; bases not matched to a gene: 9. This CDR3 has 16 residues. CDR3 DNA sequence: TGTGCCAGCAGCGTAAGGGCTGTACTAGCGCCAGATACGCAGTATTTT. Protein sequence: CASSVRAVLAPDTQYF.

This clone was observed a handful of times. The CDR3 sequence is CASSGRQVDQPQHF. CDR3 in DNA: TGTGCCAGCAGTGGGCGGCAGGTTGATCAGCCCCAGCATTTT. The chain uses TRBV2 and TRBJ1-5; no clear D. The germline V gene encodes CDR1 SNHLY and CDR2 FYNNEI. Trimming took 4 bases from V and 5 from J, leaving 12 bases between them. The CDR3 is 14 residues long.

The chain joins TRBV27 to TRBJ2-3, with no clear D. The ends were cut back, 2 bases at V and 3 bases at J, with 9 bases in the middle. The CDR3 consists of 14 residues. CDR1 and CDR2 from the germline V gene are MNHEY and SMNVEV (reference sequence). Here the CDR3 DNA reads TGTGCCAGCAGTTTACTTGCCGTAACAGATACGCAGTATTTT. Translation gives CASSLLAVTDTQYF.

This clone appeared a single time. The V and J genes are TRBV28 and TRBJ1-5; no clear D. The germline V gene encodes CDR1 MDHEN and CDR2 SYDVKM. Trimming left V 2 bases short and J 6 bases short, with 5 bases between. CDR3 length equals 12 residues. CDR3 loop: CASSLAVQPQHF. As DNA, the CDR3 is TGTGCCAGCAGTTTAGCCGTTCAGCCCCAGCATTTT.

J is TRBJ2-7 and V is TRBV3-1 (or the pseudogene TRBV3-2); 8 bases align to TRBD2. V lost 4 bases, J lost 3 bases, and 5 bases stayed unmatched. CDR1 is LGHDT, CDR2 YNNKEL, per germline (reference sequence). CDR3 length equals 14 residues. CDR3: CASSPGLEGYEQYF. For the CDR3, the DNA is TGTGCCAGCAGCCCGGGACTAGAAGGCTACGAGCAGTACTTC.

The chain links TRBV5-1 to TRBJ2-7; TRBD1 matches at 8 bases. The CDR3 is made up of 13 amino acids. The germline gives CDR1 SGHRS, CDR2 YFSETQ. Trimming took 3 bases from V and 10 from J; bases not matched to a gene: 9. CDR3 nucleotide sequence: TGCGCCAGCAGCTCCTCAGGGGGCCCCACTCAGTACTTC. Its protein product is CASSSSGGPTQYF.

The chain uses TRBV5-4 and TRBJ2-7; tentatively, D is TRBD2 (5 bases). CDR1 and CDR2 from the germline V gene are SGHNT and YYREEE (reference sequence). This CDR3 comprises 14 residues. V was shortened by 4 bases and J by 0 bases, with 11 bases between the two germline ends. In DNA form, the CDR3 reads TGTGCCAGCAGCAAAAGCGGACTCTCCTACGAGCAGTACTTC. This encodes CASSKSGLSYEQYF.

The chain uses TRBV3-1 (or the pseudogene TRBV3-2) and TRBJ2-7; 11 bases are shared with TRBD2. The CDR3 has 16 amino acids. Unmatched junction bases numbered 5, after V lost 4 bases and J lost 0 bases. Germline CDR1 LGHDT, CDR2 YNNKEL (reference sequence). The CDR3 nucleotides are TGTGCCAGCAGCCGAATCCTAGCGGGAGGCTCCTACGAGCAGTACTTC. Translation gives CASSRILAGGSYEQYF.

The chain recombines TRBV5-4 with TRBJ2-3; 8 bases align to TRBD2. This CDR3 comprises 17 residues. Trimming at V came to 0 bases and at J to 5 bases, leaving 11 bases not matched to a gene. Germline loops: CDR1 SGHNT, CDR2 YYREEE (reference sequence). The CDR3 sequence: CASSLVFPGGGGDTQYF. Written as DNA, the CDR3 is TGTGCCAGCAGCTTGGTCTTCCCGGGAGGGGGAGGAGATACGCAGTATTTT.

V gene TRBV9 combines with J gene TRBJ1-5, with D maybe TRBD1 (6 bases). Germline CDR1 reads SGDLS; CDR2 reads YYNGEE. Between the trimmed V and J ends, which lost 4 bases and 3 bases, there was a span of 14 bases. The CDR3 contains 15 residues. Here the CDR3 reads CASSPGGRNNQPQHF. As DNA, the CDR3 is TGTGCCAGCAGCCCCGGGGGGCGGAACAATCAGCCCCAGCATTTT.

This chain joins TRBV3-1 (or the pseudogene TRBV3-2) and TRBJ2-1, with TRBD2 matching 12 bases. V dropped 2 bases and J dropped 4; count of bases not matched to a gene: 6. The CDR3 extends over 17 amino acids. Germline assignment: CDR1 LGHDT and CDR2 YNNKEL (reference sequence). In DNA form, the CDR3 reads TGTGCCAGCAGCCAATCACTAGCGGGGGGAAAGTACAATGAGCAGTTCTTC. It codes for CASSQSLAGGKYNEQFF.

This clone was counted a few times. The J gene is TRBJ2-3, the V gene TRBV19; 7 bases line up with TRBD2. This CDR3 spans 12 amino acids. Germline V gene data show CDR1 as LNHDA and CDR2 as SQIVND (reference sequence). The V gene end was trimmed by 7 bases and the J gene end by 8 bases; junction bases not matched to a gene: 6. The DNA for the CDR3 is TGTGCCAGTAAGGCGGCGGGAGCTACGCAGTATTTT. It codes for CASKAAGATQYF.

The V gene is TRBV5-5, the J gene TRBJ1-6, with 7 positions matching TRBD1. The germline CDR1 and CDR2 sequences are SGHKS and YYEKEE (reference sequence). The length of the CDR3 is 15 residues. With 5 bases clipped from V and 7 bases from J, the junction kept 9 bases outside the gene matches. The CDR3 DNA is TGTGCCAGCAGGTCGGTACAGGGGACCAATTCACCCCTCCACTTT. As protein: CASRSVQGTNSPLHF.

This clone was observed a few times. This chain uses TRBV3-1 (or the pseudogene TRBV3-2) with TRBJ2-7; 10 positions agree with TRBD1. V lost 0 bases and J lost 2; bases outside the gene matches: 4. The CDR3 runs to 16 residues. Looked up from germline, CDR1 is LGHDT and CDR2 is YNNKEL (reference sequence). The CDR3 protein is CASSQDPGQGPYEQYF. The CDR3 DNA reads as TGTGCCAGCAGCCAAGATCCGGGACAGGGGCCCTACGAGCAGTACTTC.

The CDR3 is CASSQDPPTPGQVGNTIYF. The DNA for the CDR3 is TGCGCCAGCAGCCAAGACCCCCCTACACCGGGACAGGTTGGAAACACCATATATTTT. The rearrangement links TRBV4-3 to TRBJ1-3; 8 bases match TRBD1. Per germline, CDR1 LGHNA and CDR2 YSLEER. Trimming took 0 bases from V and 3 from J; bases not matched to a gene: 13. The CDR3 covers 19 residues.

The chain employs TRBV19 and TRBJ1-3; D not resolved. Deletions cut 6 bases from V and 1 base from J, with 13 bases between. Germline values: CDR1 LNHDA, CDR2 SQIVND (reference sequence). This CDR3 contains 15 residues. CDR3 sequence reads: CASRPMGVSGNTIYF. The CDR3 nucleotides are TGTGCCAGTAGACCTATGGGCGTTTCTGGAAACACCATATATTTT.

The CDR3 protein is CASSPSGNSYEQYF. The DNA of the CDR3 is TGTGCCAGCAGTCCTAGCGGGAACTCCTACGAGCAGTACTTC. The chain uses TRBV3-1 (or the pseudogene TRBV3-2) and TRBJ2-7; 9 nucleotides line up with TRBD2. CDR1 and CDR2 (germline): LGHDT, YNNKEL (reference sequence). With 6 bases clipped from V and 0 bases from J, the junction kept 3 bases outside the gene matches. The CDR3 extends over 14 amino acids.

The chain has TRBV5-1 and TRBJ2-7; 12 positions agree with TRBD1. This CDR3 has 19 residues. V shed 3 bases and J 0 bases; nucleotides not matched to a gene: 13. Germline V gene data show CDR1 as SGHRS and CDR2 as YFSETQ. Here the CDR3 DNA reads TGCGCCAGCAGCTCCTATGGGGGACAGGGGGCAAGGAGCTCCTACGAGCAGTACTTC. Translated, it gives CASSSYGGQGARSSYEQYF.

V and J are TRBV2 and TRBJ2-5; D is uncertain. The CDR3 has 15 amino acids. Trimming removed 0 bases from V and 5 bases from J, with 13 bases in between. Germline CDR1 is SNHLY and CDR2 is FYNNEI. CDR3 amino acids: CASSEAGNAWETQYF. CDR3 coding DNA: TGTGCCAGCAGTGAAGCCGGAAACGCCTGGGAGACCCAGTACTTC.

The chain employs TRBV28 and TRBJ2-7; D may be TRBD2 (5 bases). This CDR3 is built from 14 residues. Germline CDR1 reads MDHEN; CDR2 reads SYDVKM. The V and J ends lost 1 base and 1 base respectively, with 8 bases between them. The DNA of the CDR3 is TGTGCCAGCAGTTTATCGAGGGTATCCTACGAGCAGTACTTC. It encodes CASSLSRVSYEQYF.

V and J are TRBV12-5 and TRBJ2-5, with 9 bases fitting TRBD2. There are 15 residues in the CDR3. Germline V lookup: CDR1 LGHNT, CDR2 FRNRAP. J was trimmed by 5 bases and V by 1 base; bases with no gene match: 5. Written as DNA, the CDR3 is TGTGCTAGTGGTTTGGGGGTAGCGGGAGTGGAGACCCAGTACTTC. It codes for CASGLGVAGVETQYF.

V and J are TRBV3-1 (or the pseudogene TRBV3-2) and TRBJ2-5, with 9 bases identical to TRBD1. This CDR3 has 15 amino acids. Per germline, CDR1 LGHDT and CDR2 YNNKEL (reference sequence). V lost 4 bases to trimming and J lost 5 bases; unmatched junction nucleotides: 8. CDR3 loop: CASSLRTGAPETQYF. CDR3 bases: TGTGCCAGCAGCCTCCGGACAGGGGCACCTGAGACCCAGTACTTC.

CDR3 in DNA: TGTGCCAGCAAGACAGGGTTGAAAAATCAGCCCCAGCATTTT. Protein product: CASKTGLKNQPQHF. The gene calls are TRBV2 and TRBJ1-5; 7 bases map to TRBD1. From germline, CDR1 is SNHLY and CDR2 FYNNEI. Trimming removed 7 bases from V and 4 bases from J; junction bases left unmatched: 7. The CDR3 spans 14 residues.

The rearrangement joins TRBV3-1 (or the pseudogene TRBV3-2) to TRBJ1-2; no firm D call. Trimming stripped 5 bases from V and 6 bases from J, with 10 bases between. The germline V gene encodes CDR1 LGHDT and CDR2 YNNKEL (reference sequence). The CDR3 consists of 12 residues. In DNA form, the CDR3 reads TGTGCCAGCAGCTACCGGAGAAATGGCTACACCTTC. Its translation is CASSYRRNGYTF.